This T cell receptor (beta chain) is from a study of T cell changes during pregnancy in multiple sclerosis. This table comes from immunoSEQ multiplex PCR, and its TCRdb copy is limited to in-frame clones, with some not included. The sample consists of 70,000 to 95,000 clones, roughly 94% of them appearing once. The CDR3 runs 16 residues. This chain links TRBV21-1 with TRBJ2-7; the table assigns TRBD1, which was not confirmed against the DNA. TRBV21-1 is a pseudogene segment. The TCR originated in a female donor in good health, enrolled as a control in a pregnancy study. Sequencing used peripheral blood, obtained after pregnancy. The CDR3 coding sequence is TGTGCCAGCCACAAGACCCCAGGGTCCCGATCCTACGAGCAGTACTTC. Translated, it gives CASHKTPGSRSYEQYF.